The clone carrying this T cell receptor (beta chain) was detected only a few times. The target antigen is unknown. The V gene's germline CDR1 is LGHNA and CDR2 YSLEER. The CDR3 covers 13 residues. V was clipped by 0 bases and J by 11 bases, with 13 bases between them. These data belong to a study of T-cell memory formation after mild COVID-19. General study findings and limits: For contracting clones, CD4+ ones sat mainly in CM and EM, CD8+ in EMRA. The SARS-CoV-2 specificity of second-wave clones reaching peak at day 37 remained unverified.

TCRdb reanalysed the 5' RACE reads using MiXCR and keeps one entry per CDR3 protein. This sample has 350,000 to 400,000 distinct CDR3 sequences, with under 25% found just once. J is TRBJ1-1 and V is TRBV4-3; possibly TRBD1 for D (6 bases). The sequenced material came from PBMCs or a T cell subset sorted from them (not recorded which). The clonotype comes from an adult woman who had mild COVID-19 (a few samples of this study predate the infection). Cell type and time point are not known. The CDR3 DNA reads TGCGCCAGCAGCCAAGAAGGGCAGGGGCGGGCTTTCTTT. It specifies CASSQEGQGRAFF.